This T cell receptor (beta chain) was recorded in a study of cytomegalovirus exposure and HLA in healthy donors. PCR employed 60 Vbeta and 13 Jbeta primers. Measured with immunoSEQ multiplex PCR; TCRdb has only the in-frame clones, and not every one. Of about 210,000 clones in the sample, 82% were seen once. Whole-study results and caveats: Later analysis demonstrated an association between a missense DCLRE1C variant and TCR beta V- and J-gene trimming.

The CDR3 extends over 15 amino acids. Germline CDR1 SGHAT, CDR2 FQNNGV. Trimming left V 2 bases short and J 6 bases short, with 13 bases between. This clone has just a few counts. What it binds is unknown. The clonotype comes from a man aged 40-50 years in good health and CMV-seropositive. The chain combines TRBV11-2 with TRBJ1-4; perhaps TRBD1 as D (6 bases). Sequencing was performed on PBMCs. In DNA form, the CDR3 reads TGTGCCAGCAGCTTATTCCCCCGGACAGATGAAAAACTGTTTTTT. The encoded protein is CASSLFPRTDEKLFF.